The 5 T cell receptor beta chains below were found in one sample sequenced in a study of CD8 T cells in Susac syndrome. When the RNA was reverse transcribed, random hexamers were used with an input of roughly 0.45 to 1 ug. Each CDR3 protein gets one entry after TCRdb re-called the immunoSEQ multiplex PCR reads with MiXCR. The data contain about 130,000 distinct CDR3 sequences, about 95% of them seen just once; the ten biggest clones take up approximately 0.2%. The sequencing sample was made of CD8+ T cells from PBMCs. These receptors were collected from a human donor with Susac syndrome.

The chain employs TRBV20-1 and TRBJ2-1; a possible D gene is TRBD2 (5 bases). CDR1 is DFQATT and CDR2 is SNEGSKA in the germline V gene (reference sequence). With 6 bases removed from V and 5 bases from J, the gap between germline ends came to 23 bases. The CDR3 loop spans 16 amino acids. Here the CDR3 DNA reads TGCAGTGCCAAGCTAGGCGGGTCGAATTGGGACAATGAGCAGTTCTTC. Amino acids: CSAKLGGSNWDNEQFF.

Here the CDR3 DNA reads TGTGCCTGGAGTAGGGGACAGGGGGCCTACGAGCAGTACTTC. Translating gives CAWSRGQGAYEQYF. The gene calls are TRBV30 and TRBJ2-7, with 11 positions matching TRBD1. Germline values: CDR1 GTSNPN, CDR2 SVGIG (reference sequence). The CDR3 totals 14 residues. J lost 2 bases, V lost 2 bases, and 2 bases had no gene match.

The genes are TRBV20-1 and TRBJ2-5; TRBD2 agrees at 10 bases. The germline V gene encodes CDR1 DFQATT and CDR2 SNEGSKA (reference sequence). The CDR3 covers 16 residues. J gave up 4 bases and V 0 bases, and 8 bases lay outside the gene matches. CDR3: CSARDLSSGSRETQYF. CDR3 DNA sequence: TGCAGTGCTAGAGATCTGTCTAGCGGGAGTCGAGAGACCCAGTACTTC.

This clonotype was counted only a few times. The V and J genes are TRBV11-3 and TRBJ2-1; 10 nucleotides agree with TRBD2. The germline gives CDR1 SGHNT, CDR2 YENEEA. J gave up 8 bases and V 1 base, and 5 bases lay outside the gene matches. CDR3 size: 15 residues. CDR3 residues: CASSLGLAGVDEQFF. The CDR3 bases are TGTGCCAGCAGCTTAGGTCTAGCGGGAGTGGATGAGCAGTTCTTC.

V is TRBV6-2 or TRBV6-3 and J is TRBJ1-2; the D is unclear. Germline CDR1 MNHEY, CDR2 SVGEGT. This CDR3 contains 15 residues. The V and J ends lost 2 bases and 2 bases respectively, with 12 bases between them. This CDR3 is CASSYRILSNYGYTF. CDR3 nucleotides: TGTGCCAGCAGTTACCGTATCCTTTCGAACTATGGCTACACCTTC.